This entry concerns a single TCR beta chain. CDR1 and CDR2 from the germline V gene are SGHNT and YYREEE (reference sequence). The germline V and J ends were trimmed by 2 bases and 6 bases, with 5 bases remaining between them. The CDR3 is made up of 12 amino acids. Researchers divided each subset's genomic DNA evenly across several immunoSEQ plates. Clones were sequenced by immunoSEQ multiplex PCR, and TCRdb holds only the in-frame ones, with some missing. This repertoire shows roughly 1,500,000 clones, around 98% found once; its top ten account for 0.4% to 0.45%. The entry originates in a study of shared clonotypes between healthy human individuals.

Sequencing was carried out using naive CD4+ T cells sorted from blood. Subset meaning: CD45RA+ positively selected. The chain employs TRBV5-4 and TRBJ2-2; no reliable D call. This receptor was taken from a young man in good health. CDR3 sequence (DNA): TGTGCCAGCAGCTTCCAGGCCGGGGAGCTGTTTTTT. The encoded protein is CASSFQAGELFF.